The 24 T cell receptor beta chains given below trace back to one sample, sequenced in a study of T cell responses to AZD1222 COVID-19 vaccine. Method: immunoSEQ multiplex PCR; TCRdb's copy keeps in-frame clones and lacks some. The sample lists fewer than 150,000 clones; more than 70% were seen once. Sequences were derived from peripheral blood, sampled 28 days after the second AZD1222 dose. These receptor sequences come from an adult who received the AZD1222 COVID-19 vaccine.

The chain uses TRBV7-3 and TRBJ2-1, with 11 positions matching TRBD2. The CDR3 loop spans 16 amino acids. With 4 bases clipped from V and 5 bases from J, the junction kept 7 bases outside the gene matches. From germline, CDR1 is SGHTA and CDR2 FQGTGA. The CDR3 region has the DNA TGTGCCAGCAGCTCGCCGGGACTAGCGGTCCACAATGAGCAGTTCTTC. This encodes CASSSPGLAVHNEQFF. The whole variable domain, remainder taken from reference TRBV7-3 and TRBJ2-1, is GAGVSQTPSNKVTEKGKYVELRCDPISGHTALYWYRQSLGQGPEFLIYFQGTGAADDSGLPNDRFFAVRPEGSVSTLKIQRTERGDSAVYLCASSSPGLAVHNEQFFGPGTRLTVL.

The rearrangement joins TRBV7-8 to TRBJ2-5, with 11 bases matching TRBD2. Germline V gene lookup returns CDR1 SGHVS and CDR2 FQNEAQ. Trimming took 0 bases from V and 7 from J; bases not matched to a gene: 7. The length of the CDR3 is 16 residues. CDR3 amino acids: CASSLAELAGEGTQYF. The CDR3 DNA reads TGTGCCAGCAGCTTAGCAGAACTAGCGGGAGAGGGGACCCAGTACTTC.

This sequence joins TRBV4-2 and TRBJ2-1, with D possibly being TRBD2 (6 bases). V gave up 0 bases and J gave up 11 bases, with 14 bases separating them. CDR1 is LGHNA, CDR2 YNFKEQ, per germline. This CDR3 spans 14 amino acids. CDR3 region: CASSQDSGLPQQFF. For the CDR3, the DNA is TGTGCCAGCAGCCAAGATAGCGGACTTCCCCAGCAGTTCTTC.

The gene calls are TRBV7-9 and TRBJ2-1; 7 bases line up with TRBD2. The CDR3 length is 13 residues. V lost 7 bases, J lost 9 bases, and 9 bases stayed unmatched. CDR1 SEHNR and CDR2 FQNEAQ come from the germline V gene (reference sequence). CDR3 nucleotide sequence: TGTGCCAGCAAGAGCCAACTAGCGTTTGAGCAGTTCTTC. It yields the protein CASKSQLAFEQFF. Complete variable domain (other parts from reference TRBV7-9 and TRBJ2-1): DTGVSQNPRHKITKRGQNVTFRCDPISEHNRLYWYRQTLGQGPEFLTYFQNEAQLEKSRLLSDRFSAERPKGSFSTLEIQRTEQGDSAMYLCASKSQLAFEQFFGPGTRLTVL.

DNA of the CDR3: TGTGCCAGCAGCGTAATAGGCACCGGGGAGCTGTTTTTT. This translates into CASSVIGTGELFF. The chain links TRBV9 to TRBJ2-2, with no clear D. The CDR3 spans 13 residues. V was cut by 1 base and J by 4 bases, with 5 bases left in between. CDR1 is SGDLS, CDR2 YYNGEE, per germline.

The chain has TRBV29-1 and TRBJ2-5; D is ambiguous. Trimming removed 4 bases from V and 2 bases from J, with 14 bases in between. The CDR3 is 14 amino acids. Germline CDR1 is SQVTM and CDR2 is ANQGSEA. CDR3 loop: CSVGGLLVQETQYF. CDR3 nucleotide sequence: TGCAGCGTTGGTGGTTTGCTGGTACAAGAGACCCAGTACTTC.

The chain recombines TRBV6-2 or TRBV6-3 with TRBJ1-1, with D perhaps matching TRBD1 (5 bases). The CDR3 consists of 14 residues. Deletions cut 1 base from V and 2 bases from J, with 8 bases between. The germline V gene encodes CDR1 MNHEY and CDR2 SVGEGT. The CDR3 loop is CASSYYRPNTEAFF. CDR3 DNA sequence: TGTGCCAGCAGTTACTACAGGCCAAACACTGAAGCTTTCTTT.

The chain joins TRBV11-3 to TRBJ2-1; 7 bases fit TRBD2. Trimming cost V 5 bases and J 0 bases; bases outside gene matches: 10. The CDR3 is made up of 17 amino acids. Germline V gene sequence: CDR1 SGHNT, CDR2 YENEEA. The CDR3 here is CASSLLSGASSYNEQFF. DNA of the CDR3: TGTGCCAGCAGCCTACTCAGCGGGGCTAGCTCCTACAATGAGCAGTTCTTC. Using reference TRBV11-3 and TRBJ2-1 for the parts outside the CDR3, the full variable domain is EAGVVQSPRYKIIEKKQPVAFWCNPISGHNTLYWYLQNLGQGPELLIRYENEEAVDDSQLPKDRFSAERLKGVDSTLKIQPAELGDSAVYLCASSLLSGASSYNEQFFGPGTRLTVL.

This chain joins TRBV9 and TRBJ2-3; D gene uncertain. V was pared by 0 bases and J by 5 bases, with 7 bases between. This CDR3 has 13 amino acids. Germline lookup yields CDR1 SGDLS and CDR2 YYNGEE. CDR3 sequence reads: CASSVVSQDTQYF. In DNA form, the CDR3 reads TGTGCCAGCAGCGTAGTGAGTCAAGATACGCAGTATTTT.

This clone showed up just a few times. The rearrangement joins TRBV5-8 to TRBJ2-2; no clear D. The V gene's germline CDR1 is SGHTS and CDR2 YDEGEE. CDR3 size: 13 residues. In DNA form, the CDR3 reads TGTGGCACACGTCAGATATTAACCGGGGAGCTGTTTTTT. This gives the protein CGTRQILTGELFF.

The DNA for the CDR3 is TGTGCCAGCAGTCTAAACCGGGGGGAATCTAATGAAAAACTGTTTTTT. Encoded protein: CASSLNRGESNEKLFF. The chain carries TRBV2 and TRBJ1-4; D is possibly TRBD1 (5 bases). This CDR3 region has 16 residues. Germline CDR1 SNHLY, CDR2 FYNNEI. The V end lost 5 bases, the J end lost 3 bases, and 16 bases lay between the germline ends.

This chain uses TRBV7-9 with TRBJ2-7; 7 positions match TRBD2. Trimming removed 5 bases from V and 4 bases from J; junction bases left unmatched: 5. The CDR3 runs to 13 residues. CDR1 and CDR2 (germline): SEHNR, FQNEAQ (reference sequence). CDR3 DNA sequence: TGTGCCAGCAGCCCTAGCGGAGTTTACGAGCAGTACTTC. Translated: CASSPSGVYEQYF.

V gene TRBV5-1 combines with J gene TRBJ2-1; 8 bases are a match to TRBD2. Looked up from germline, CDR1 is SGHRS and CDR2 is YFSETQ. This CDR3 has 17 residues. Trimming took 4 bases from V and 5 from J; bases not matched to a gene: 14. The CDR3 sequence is CASSPQPGTRRNNEQFF. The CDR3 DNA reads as TGCGCCAGCAGCCCCCAACCAGGGACTAGAAGGAACAATGAGCAGTTCTTC.

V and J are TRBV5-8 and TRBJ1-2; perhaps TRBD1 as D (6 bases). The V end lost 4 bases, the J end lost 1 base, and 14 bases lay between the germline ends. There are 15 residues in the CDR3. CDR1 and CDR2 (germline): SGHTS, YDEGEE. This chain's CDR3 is CASSQGQGLNYGYTF. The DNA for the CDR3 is TGTGCCAGCAGCCAGGGCCAGGGGCTTAACTATGGCTACACCTTC.

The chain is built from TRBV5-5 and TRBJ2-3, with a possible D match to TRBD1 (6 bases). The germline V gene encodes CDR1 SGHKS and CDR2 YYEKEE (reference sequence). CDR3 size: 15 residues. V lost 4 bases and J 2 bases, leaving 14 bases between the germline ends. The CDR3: CASSTGPLHTDTQYF. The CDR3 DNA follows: TGTGCCAGCAGCACAGGGCCCCTCCACACAGATACGCAGTATTTT.

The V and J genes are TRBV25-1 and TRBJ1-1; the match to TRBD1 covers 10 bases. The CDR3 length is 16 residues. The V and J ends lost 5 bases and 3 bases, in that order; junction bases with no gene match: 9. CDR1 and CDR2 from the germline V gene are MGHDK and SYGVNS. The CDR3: CASSRQGAFDHTEAFF. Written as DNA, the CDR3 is TGTGCCAGCAGTCGACAGGGGGCTTTCGATCACACTGAAGCTTTCTTT.

The CDR3 reads CASRSPRFPDTQYF. CDR3 sequence (DNA): TGTGCCAGTAGATCCCCGAGGTTTCCAGATACGCAGTATTTT. The V gene is TRBV19, the J gene TRBJ2-3, with D uncertain. The CDR3 has 14 amino acids. Germline CDR1 is LNHDA and CDR2 is SQIVND (reference sequence). Trimming removed 6 bases from V and 4 bases from J, with 14 bases in between.

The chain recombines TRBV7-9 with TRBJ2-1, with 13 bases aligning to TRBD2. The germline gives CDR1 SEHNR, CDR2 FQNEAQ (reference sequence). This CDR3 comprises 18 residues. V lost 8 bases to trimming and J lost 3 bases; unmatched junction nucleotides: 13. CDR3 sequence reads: CASRIRTSGRRFYNEQFF. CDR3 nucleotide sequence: TGTGCCAGCCGCATACGGACTAGCGGGAGAAGGTTCTACAATGAGCAGTTCTTC.

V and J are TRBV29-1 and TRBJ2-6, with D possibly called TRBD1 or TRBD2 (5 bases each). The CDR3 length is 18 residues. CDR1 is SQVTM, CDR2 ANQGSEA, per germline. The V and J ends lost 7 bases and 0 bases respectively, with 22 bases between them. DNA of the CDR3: TGCAGCGCTATTGGGACGTCCCGGAGGAGCTCTGGGGCCAACGTCCTGACTTTC. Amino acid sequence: CSAIGTSRRSSGANVLTF.

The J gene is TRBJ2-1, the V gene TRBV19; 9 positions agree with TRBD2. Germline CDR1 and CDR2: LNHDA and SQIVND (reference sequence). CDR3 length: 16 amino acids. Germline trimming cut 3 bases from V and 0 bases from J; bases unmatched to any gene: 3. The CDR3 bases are TGTGCCAGTAGTATCCAGCGGGGGGTCTCCTACAATGAGCAGTTCTTC. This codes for CASSIQRGVSYNEQFF.

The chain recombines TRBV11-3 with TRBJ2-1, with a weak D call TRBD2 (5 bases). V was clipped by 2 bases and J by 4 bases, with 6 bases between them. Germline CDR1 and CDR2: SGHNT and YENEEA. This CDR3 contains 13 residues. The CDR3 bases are TGTGCCAGCAGCTTAACGGGGTACAATGAGCAGTTCTTC. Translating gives CASSLTGYNEQFF.

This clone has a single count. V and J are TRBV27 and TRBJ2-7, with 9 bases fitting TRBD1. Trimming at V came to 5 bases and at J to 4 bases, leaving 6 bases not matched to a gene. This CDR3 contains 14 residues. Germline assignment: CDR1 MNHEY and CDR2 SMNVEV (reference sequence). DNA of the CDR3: TGTGCCAGCAGTCGGGGACAGGGCTCGTACGAGCAGTACTTC. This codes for CASSRGQGSYEQYF.

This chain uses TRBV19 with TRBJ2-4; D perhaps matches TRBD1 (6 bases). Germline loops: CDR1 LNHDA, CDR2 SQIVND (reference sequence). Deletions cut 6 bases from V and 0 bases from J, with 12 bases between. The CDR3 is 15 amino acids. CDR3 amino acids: CASSTGWRAKNIQYF. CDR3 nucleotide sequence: TGTGCCAGTAGCACAGGGTGGAGAGCCAAAAACATTCAGTACTTC. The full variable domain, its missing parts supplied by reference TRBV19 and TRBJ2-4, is DGGITQSPKYLFRKEGQNVTLSCEQNLNHDAMYWYRQDPGQGLRLIYYSQIVNDFQKGDIAEGYSVSREKKESFPLTVTSAQKNPTAFYLCASSTGWRAKNIQYFGAGTRLSVL.

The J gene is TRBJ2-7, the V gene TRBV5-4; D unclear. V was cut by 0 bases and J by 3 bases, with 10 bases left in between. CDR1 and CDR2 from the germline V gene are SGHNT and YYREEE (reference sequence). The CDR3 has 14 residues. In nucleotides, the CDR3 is TGTGCCAGCAGCTTGGGAGACTCACTCTACGAGCAGTACTTC. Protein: CASSLGDSLYEQYF.